Sequencing of this T cell receptor beta chain was carried out in a study of identical twins. MiXCR, run by TCRdb on the 5' RACE reads, gives a single entry per CDR3 protein. Among 400,000 to 650,000 distinct CDR3 sequences listed, about 20% were seen once. The CDR3 covers 13 residues. V lost 6 bases to trimming and J lost 10 bases, with 17 bases between them. CDR1 is SGHRS, CDR2 YFSETQ, per germline. A further study also used this sample, focusing on T cells expressing NK-cell markers.

The receptor was derived from a woman under 30 in good health. V gene TRBV5-1 combines with J gene TRBJ2-1; D remains ambiguous. Sequencing used CD4+ T cells sorted from blood. DNA of the CDR3: TGCGCCAGCACTGATCCTCATTTACGGGAGCAGTTCTTC. Translated: CASTDPHLREQFF.